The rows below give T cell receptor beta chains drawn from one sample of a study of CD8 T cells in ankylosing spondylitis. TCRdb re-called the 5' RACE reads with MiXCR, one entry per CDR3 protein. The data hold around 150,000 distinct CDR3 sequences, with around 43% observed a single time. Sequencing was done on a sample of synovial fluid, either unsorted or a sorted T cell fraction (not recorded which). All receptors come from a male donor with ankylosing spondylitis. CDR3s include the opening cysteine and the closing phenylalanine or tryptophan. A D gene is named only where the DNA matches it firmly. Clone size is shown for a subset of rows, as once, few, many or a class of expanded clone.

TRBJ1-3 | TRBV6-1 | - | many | CASSEEVYSGNTIYF | TGTGCCAGCAGTGAGGAGGTCTACTCTGGAAACACCATATATTTT
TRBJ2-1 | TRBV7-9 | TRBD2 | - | CASSLEYGGGSVFEQFF | TGTGCCAGCAGCTTAGAGTATGGCGGCGGGAGCGTGTTTGAGCAGTTCTTC
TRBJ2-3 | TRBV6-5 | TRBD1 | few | CASSYGTGVADTQYF | TGTGCCAGCAGTTACGGGACAGGGGTGGCAGATACGCAGTATTTT
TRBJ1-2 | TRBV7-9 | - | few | CASSPETVRVYGYTF | TGTGCCAGCAGCCCCGAGACAGTCCGGGTCTATGGCTACACCTTC
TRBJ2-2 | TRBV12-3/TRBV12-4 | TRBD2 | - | CASSLEGGSNGVNTGELFF | TGTGCCAGCAGTTTAGAGGGCGGGAGCAACGGGGTGAACACCGGGGAGCTGTTTTTT
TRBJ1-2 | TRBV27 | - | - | CASSLNGGPKNYGYTF | TGTGCCAGCAGTTTAAATGGGGGACCGAAAAACTATGGCTACACCTTC
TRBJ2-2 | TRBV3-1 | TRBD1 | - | CASSQDYANTGGGELFF | TGTGCCAGCAGCCAAGATTATGCAAATACAGGGGGCGGGGAGCTGTTTTTT
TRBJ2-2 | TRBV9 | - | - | CASSVGPYFSGELFF | TGTGCCAGCAGCGTAGGCCCGTATTTCTCCGGGGAGCTGTTTTTT
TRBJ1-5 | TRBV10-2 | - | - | CASSDQRQGRVNQPQHF | TGCGCCAGCAGTGACCAAAGGCAGGGACGGGTCAATCAGCCCCAGCATTTT
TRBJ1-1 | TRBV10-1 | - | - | CASSEDTLGDEAFF | TGCGCCAGCAGTGAGGACACTCTGGGGGATGAAGCTTTCTTT
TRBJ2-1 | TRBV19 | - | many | CASSIGPMGYEQFF | TGTGCCAGTAGTATAGGGCCGATGGGCTATGAGCAGTTCTTC
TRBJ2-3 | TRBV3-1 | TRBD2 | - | CASSRNRDNPGLAVTDTQYF | TGTGCCAGCAGCCGCAACAGGGATAACCCAGGACTAGCGGTCACAGATACGCAGTATTTT
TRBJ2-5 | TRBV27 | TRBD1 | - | CASSLTWDSQETQYF | TGTGCCAGCAGTTTAACCTGGGACAGCCAAGAGACCCAGTACTTC
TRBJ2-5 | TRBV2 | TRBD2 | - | CASPLAGDKQETQYF | TGTGCCAGCCCTTTAGCGGGGGATAAGCAAGAGACCCAGTACTTC
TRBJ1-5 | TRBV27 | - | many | CASSPLRGNQPQHF | TGTGCCAGCAGTCCCCTCCGTGGCAATCAGCCCCAGCATTTT
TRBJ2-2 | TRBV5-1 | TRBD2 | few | CASSKGLAGASSGELFF | TGCGCCAGCAGCAAGGGACTAGCGGGAGCGTCCTCCGGGGAGCTGTTTTTT
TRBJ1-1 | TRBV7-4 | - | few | CASSLGQANTEAFF | TGTGCCAGCAGCTTAGGACAGGCGAACACTGAAGCTTTCTTT
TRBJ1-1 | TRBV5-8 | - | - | CASSFWTGMNTEAFF | TGTGCCAGCAGCTTTTGGACGGGGATGAACACTGAAGCTTTCTTT
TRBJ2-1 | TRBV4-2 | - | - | CASSQGVSYNEQFF | TGTGCCAGCAGCCAAGGGGTGAGCTACAATGAGCAGTTCTTC
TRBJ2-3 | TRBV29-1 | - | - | CSAPLWADTQYF | TGCAGCGCCCCCCTTTGGGCAGATACGCAGTATTTT
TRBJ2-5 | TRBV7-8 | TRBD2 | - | CASSLDPAGVTVQETQYF | TGTGCCAGCAGCTTAGACCCAGCGGGAGTGACTGTACAAGAGACCCAGTACTTC
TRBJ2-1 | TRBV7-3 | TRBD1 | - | CASSPQGQDLGNEQFF | TGTGCCAGCAGCCCCCAAGGACAGGATTTGGGCAATGAGCAGTTCTTC
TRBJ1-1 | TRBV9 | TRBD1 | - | CASSIGQGDDTEAFF | TGTGCCAGCAGCATCGGACAGGGGGACGACACTGAAGCTTTCTTT
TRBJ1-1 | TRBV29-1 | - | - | CSVEGWGNTEAFF | TGCAGCGTTGAAGGTTGGGGGAACACTGAAGCTTTCTTT
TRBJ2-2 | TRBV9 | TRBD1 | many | CASSVDRGELFF | TGTGCCAGCAGCGTAGACAGGGGTGAGCTGTTTTTT
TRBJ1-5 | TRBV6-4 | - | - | CASSDGSSGSPQHF | TGTGCCAGCAGTGACGGGAGTAGTGGTTCTCCCCAGCATTTT
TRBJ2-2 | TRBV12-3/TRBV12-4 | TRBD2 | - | CASSKVAGVGYTGELFF | TGTGCCAGCAGCAAAGTAGCGGGAGTCGGGTACACCGGGGAGCTGTTTTTT
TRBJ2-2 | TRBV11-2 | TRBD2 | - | CASSPRLAGAAGELFF | TGTGCCAGCAGCCCCCGCTTAGCGGGAGCGGCCGGGGAGCTGTTTTTT